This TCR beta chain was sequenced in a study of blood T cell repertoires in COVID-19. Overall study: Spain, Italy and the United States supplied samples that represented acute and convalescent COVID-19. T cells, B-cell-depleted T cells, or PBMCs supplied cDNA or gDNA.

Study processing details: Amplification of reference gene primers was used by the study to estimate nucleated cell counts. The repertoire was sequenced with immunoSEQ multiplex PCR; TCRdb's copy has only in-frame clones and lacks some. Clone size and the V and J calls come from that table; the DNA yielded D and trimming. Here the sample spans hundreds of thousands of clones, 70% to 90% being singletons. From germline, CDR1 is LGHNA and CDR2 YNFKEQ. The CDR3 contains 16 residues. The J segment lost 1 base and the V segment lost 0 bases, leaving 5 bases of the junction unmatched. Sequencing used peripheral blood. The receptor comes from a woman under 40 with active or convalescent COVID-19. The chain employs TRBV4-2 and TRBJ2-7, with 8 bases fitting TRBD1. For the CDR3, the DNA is TGTGCCAGCAGCCAAGACGGGACAGGTAAATCCTACGAGCAGTACTTC. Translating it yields CASSQDGTGKSYEQYF.